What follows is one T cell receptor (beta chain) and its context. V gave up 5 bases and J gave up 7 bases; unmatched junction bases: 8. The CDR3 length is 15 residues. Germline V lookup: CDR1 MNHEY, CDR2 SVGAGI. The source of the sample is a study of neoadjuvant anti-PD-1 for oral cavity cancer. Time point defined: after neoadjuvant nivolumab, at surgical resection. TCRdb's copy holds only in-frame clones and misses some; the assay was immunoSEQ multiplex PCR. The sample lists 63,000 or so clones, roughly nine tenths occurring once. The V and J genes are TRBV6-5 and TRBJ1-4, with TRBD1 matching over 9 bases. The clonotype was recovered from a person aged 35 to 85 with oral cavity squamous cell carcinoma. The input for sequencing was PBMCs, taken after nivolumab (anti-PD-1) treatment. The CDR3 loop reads CASSTGTGRAEKLFF. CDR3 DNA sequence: TGTGCCAGCAGTACCGGGACAGGGAGGGCTGAAAAACTGTTTTTT.